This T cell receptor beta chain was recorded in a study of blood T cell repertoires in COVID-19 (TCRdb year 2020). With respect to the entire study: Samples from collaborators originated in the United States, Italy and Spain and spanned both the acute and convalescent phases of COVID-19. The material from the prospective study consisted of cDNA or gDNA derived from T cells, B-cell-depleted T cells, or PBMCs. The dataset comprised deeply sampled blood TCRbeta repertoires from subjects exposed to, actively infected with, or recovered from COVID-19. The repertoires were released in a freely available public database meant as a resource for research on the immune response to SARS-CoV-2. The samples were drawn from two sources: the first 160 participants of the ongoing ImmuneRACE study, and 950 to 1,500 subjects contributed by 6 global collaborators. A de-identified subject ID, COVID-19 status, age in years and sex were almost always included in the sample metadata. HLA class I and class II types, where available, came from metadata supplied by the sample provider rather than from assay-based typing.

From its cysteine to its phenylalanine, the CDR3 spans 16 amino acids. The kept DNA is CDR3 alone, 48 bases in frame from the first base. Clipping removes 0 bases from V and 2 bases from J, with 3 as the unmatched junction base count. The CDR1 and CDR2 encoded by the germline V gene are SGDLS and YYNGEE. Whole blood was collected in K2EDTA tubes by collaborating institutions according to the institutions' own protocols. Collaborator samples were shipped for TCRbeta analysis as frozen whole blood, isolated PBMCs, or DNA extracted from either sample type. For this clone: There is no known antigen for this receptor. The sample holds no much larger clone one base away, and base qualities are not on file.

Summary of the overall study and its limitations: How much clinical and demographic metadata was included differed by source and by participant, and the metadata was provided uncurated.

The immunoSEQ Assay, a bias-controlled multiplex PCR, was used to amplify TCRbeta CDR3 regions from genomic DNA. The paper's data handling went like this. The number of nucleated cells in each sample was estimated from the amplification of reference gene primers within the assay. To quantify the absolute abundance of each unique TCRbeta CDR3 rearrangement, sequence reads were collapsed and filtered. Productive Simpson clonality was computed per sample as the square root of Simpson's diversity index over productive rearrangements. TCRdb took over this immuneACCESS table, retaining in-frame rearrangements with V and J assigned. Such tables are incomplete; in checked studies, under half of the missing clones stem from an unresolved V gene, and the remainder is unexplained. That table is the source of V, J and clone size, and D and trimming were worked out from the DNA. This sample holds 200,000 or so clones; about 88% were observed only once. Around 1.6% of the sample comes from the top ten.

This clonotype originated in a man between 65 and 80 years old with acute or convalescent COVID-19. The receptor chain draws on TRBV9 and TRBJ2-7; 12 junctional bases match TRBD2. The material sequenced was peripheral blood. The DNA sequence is TGTGCCAGCAGCGTAGGCCTAGCGGGAGGGCCCTACGAGCAGTACTTC. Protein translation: CASSVGLAGGPYEQYF.